This T cell receptor (beta chain) was recorded in a study of T-cell reconstitution after alpha-beta-depleted transplantation in children. Preparing the TCRbeta library involved the use of unique molecular identifiers. One entry per CDR3 protein results from TCRdb running MiXCR on the PCR reads. Among under 850,000 distinct CDR3 sequences listed, less than 15% were seen once. Study-level results: The study traced high day-60 TCRbeta diversity in some patients to surviving recipient T cells and thymic progenitors. Roughly two months post-transplant, alpha-beta T cells reportedly originated from several hundred graft clones that had expanded. Fresh T-cell production supplied most of the T-cell counts and diversity seen one year after transplant.

This clonotype was counted a few times. Its antigen is still unknown. This receptor was obtained from a girl aged 2 to 10 with congenital amegakaryocytic thrombocytopenia, due to receive a stem cell transplant. The source was PBMCs, collected before TCRalphabeta/CD19-depleted stem cell transplant.

The DNA of the CDR3 is TGTGCCACCAGTGACGCCCTGGGGGTAGAGAATGAGCAGTTCTTC. Translated: CATSDALGVENEQFF. The chain is built from TRBV24-1 and TRBJ2-1; D might be TRBD1 or TRBD2, each matching 5 bases. This CDR3 has 15 residues. CDR1 is KGHDR, CDR2 SFDVKD, per germline. The V end lost 4 bases, the J end lost 7 bases, and 16 bases lay between the germline ends.